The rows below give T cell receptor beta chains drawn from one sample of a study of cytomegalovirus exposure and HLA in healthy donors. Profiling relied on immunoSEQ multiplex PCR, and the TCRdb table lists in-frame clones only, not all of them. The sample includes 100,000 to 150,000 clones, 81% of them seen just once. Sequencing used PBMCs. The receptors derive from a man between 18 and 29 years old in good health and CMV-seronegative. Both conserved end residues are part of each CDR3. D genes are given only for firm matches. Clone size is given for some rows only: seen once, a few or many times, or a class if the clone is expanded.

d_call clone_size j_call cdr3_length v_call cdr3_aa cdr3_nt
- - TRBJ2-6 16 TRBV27 CASSWGDRSGANVLTF TGTGCCAGCAGTTGGGGGGACCGATCTGGGGCCAACGTCCTGACTTTC
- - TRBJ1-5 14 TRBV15 CATSREATNQPQHF TGTGCCACCAGCAGAGAAGCGACTAATCAGCCCCAGCATTTT
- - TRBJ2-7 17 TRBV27 CASSLTESGIRSYEQYF TGTGCCAGCAGTTTAACCGAGTCGGGGATCCGTTCCTACGAGCAGTACTTC
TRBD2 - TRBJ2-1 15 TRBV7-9 CASSPTSGRTNEQFF TGTGCCAGCAGCCCGACTAGCGGAAGGACCAATGAGCAGTTCTTC
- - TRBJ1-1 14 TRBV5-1 CASFEGLRDTEAFF TGCGCCAGCTTTGAGGGATTAAGGGACACTGAAGCTTTCTTT
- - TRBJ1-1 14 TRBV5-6 CASSFRGIGTEAFF TGTGCCAGCAGCTTTAGGGGGATCGGCACTGAAGCTTTCTTT
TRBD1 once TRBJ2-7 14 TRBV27 CASSRQGQIYEQYF TGTGCCAGCAGCCGACAGGGACAGATCTACGAGCAGTACTTC
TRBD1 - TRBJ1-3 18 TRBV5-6 CASSARTLRDSSGNTIYF TGTGCCAGCAGCGCCCGGACCCTCCGGGACAGCTCTGGAAACACCATATATTTT
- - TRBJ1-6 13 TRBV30 CAWSPSGNSPLHF TGTGCCTGGAGTCCTTCGGGTAATTCACCCCTCCACTTT
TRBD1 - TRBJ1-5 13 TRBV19 CASAQGAVQPQHF TGTGCCAGTGCACAGGGGGCAGTTCAGCCCCAGCATTTT
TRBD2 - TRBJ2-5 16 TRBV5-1 CASSLVSAGGQETQYF TGCGCCAGCAGCTTGGTGTCAGCGGGGGGCCAAGAGACCCAGTACTTC
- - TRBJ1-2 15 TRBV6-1 CASRKGDAGGSGYTF TGTGCCAGCAGGAAGGGGGACGCTGGGGGTTCTGGCTACACCTTC
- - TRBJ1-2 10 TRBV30 CAWRRGGYTF TGTGCCTGGAGGAGGGGGGGCTACACCTTC
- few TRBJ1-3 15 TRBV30 CAWSVMDSSGNTIYF TGTGCCTGGAGTGTCATGGACAGCTCTGGAAACACCATATATTTT
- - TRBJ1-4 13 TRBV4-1 CASSQAPPEKLFF TGCGCCAGCAGCCAGGCCCCACCCGAAAAACTGTTTTTT
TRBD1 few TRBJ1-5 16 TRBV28 CASSNSDRGRDQPQHF TGTGCCAGCAGTAATTCCGACAGGGGGCGCGATCAGCCCCAGCATTTT
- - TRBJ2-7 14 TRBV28 CASSLRDISYEQYF TGTGCCAGCAGTTTGAGGGACATCTCCTACGAGCAGTACTTC
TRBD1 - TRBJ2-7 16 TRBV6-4 CASSESPGTGGDEQYF TGTGCCAGCAGTGAATCCCCCGGGACAGGGGGCGACGAGCAGTACTTC